The present TCR beta chain was sequenced within a study of cytomegalovirus exposure and HLA in healthy donors. About the study: The use of the same platform for the 130 or so validation repertoires and the approximately 690 first-cohort repertoires was reported by a later analysis. Study conclusions and caveats: The authors enumerated over 150 TCR beta chains as linked to cytomegalovirus. Per published reports, the classifier diagnosed cytomegalovirus status with high specificity and sensitivity.

The donors were members of the roughly 130-subject validation cohort (separate from the approximately 670-subject first cohort). Sequencing used immunoSEQ multiplex PCR; TCRdb keeps in-frame clones, though not all of them. The table includes about 130,000 clones, roughly nine tenths detected once. Worth noting for this clone: Its antigen remains unknown.

The receptor was isolated from a man younger than 45 in good health and CMV-seronegative. Specimen: PBMCs.

In DNA form, the CDR3 reads TGTGCCAGCAGCGGACACCTTAGCAATCAGCCCCAGCATTTT. Encoded protein: CASSGHLSNQPQHF. This chain joins TRBV6-1 and TRBJ1-5; D is perhaps TRBD1 (5 bases). The CDR3 consists of 14 residues. V was trimmed by 6 bases and J by 0 bases, leaving 9 bases between them. Germline CDR1 MNHNS, CDR2 SASEGT.